The 15 T cell receptor beta chains reported below all come from one sample, sequenced in a study of T cells after yellow fever vaccination. Each CDR3 protein gets one entry after TCRdb re-called the 5' RACE reads with MiXCR. The profile shows about 580,000 distinct CDR3 sequences, about 17% of them singletons. The sample consisted of PBMCs, taken around 5 days after the first yellow fever vaccination. Source of these receptors: a man aged 18 to 29 who received the YFV17D yellow fever vaccine.

In this sample, this clonotype turned up a few times. The chain uses TRBV12-5 and TRBJ2-7; 7 positions match TRBD1. After removal of 2 bases from V and 3 bases from J, the junction contained 4 bases not matched to a gene. This CDR3 contains 14 residues. The germline V gene encodes CDR1 LGHNT and CDR2 FRNRAP. The CDR3 here is CASGLPGTVYEQYF. The DNA of the CDR3 is TGTGCTAGTGGTTTGCCCGGGACAGTCTACGAGCAGTACTTC.

This clonotype was picked up many times. This chain joins TRBV20-1 and TRBJ2-5; a weak D match, TRBD2 (7 bases). CDR3 length: 15 residues. Per the germline V gene, CDR1 is DFQATT and CDR2 is SNEGSKA (reference sequence). The V end lost 3 bases, the J end lost 5 bases, and 19 bases lay between the germline ends. CDR3 in DNA: TGCAGTGCTAGTCCCCGGGGGGCTACTTGGGAGACCCAGTACTTC. Translating gives CSASPRGATWETQYF.

The rearrangement links TRBV7-9 to TRBJ1-4; TRBD1 aligns across 7 bases. The trim removed 5 bases at V and 5 bases at J, leaving 8 bases unmatched. The length of the CDR3 is 15 residues. In germline, CDR1 is SEHNR, CDR2 FQNEAQ (reference sequence). The DNA for the CDR3 is TGTGCCAGCAGCCTAATAGACAGGGCCAATGAAAAACTGTTTTTT. Translation gives CASSLIDRANEKLFF.

This clonotype turned up a few times. This sequence joins TRBV4-3 and TRBJ1-2; D unclear. Germline CDR1 and CDR2: LGHNA and YSLEER. The CDR3 loop spans 15 amino acids. V gave up 0 bases and J gave up 4 bases, with 12 bases separating them. CDR3 residues: CASSQELVSSYGYTF. The CDR3 DNA sequence: TGCGCCAGCAGCCAAGAATTGGTGTCTAGCTATGGCTACACCTTC.

The rearrangement links TRBV4-1 to TRBJ2-1; 9 positions match TRBD1. The V and J ends lost 4 bases and 10 bases, in that order; junction bases with no gene match: 8. The germline CDR1 and CDR2 sequences are MGHRA and YSYEKL. This CDR3 comprises 14 residues. The CDR3 coding sequence is TGCGCCAGCAGCCTTGGACAGGGGAACGGGGAGCAGTTCTTC. Its translation is CASSLGQGNGEQFF.

This clonotype has a handful of counts. The rearrangement uses TRBV4-3 and TRBJ2-1; 7 positions match TRBD2. Germline V CDR1 and CDR2: LGHNA, YSLEER. V trimming: 1 base; J trimming: 3 bases; junction bases outside the gene matches: 9. The CDR3 is 17 residues long. The CDR3 coding sequence is TGCGCCAGCAGCCAAGGGCGGGCTAGCGGCCTCTACAATGAGCAGTTCTTC. Amino acid sequence: CASSQGRASGLYNEQFF.

The chain uses TRBV6-2 or TRBV6-3 and TRBJ1-5; D may be TRBD1 (6 bases). The CDR3 runs to 13 residues. Germline CDR1 reads MNHEY; CDR2 reads SVGEGT. V was trimmed by 5 bases and J by 4 bases, leaving 9 bases between them. The CDR3 DNA is TGTGCCAGCAGTCGGACAGAGAATCAGCCCCAGCATTTT. Its protein product is CASSRTENQPQHF.

The chain employs TRBV20-1 and TRBJ2-5; D not certain. The germline V and J ends were trimmed by 4 bases and 1 base, with 7 bases remaining between them. The CDR3 length is 12 residues. Germline V lookup: CDR1 DFQATT, CDR2 SNEGSKA (reference sequence). The CDR3 sequence is CSATQSQETQYF. The CDR3 region has the DNA TGCAGTGCTACACAATCCCAAGAGACCCAGTACTTC.

This clonotype turned up a few times. The genes are TRBV12-3 or TRBV12-4 and TRBJ2-7; 9 bases match TRBD1. V dropped 5 bases and J dropped 3; count of bases not matched to a gene: 5. This CDR3 has 14 residues. The CDR3 loop reads CASSLRDRDYEQYF. The CDR3 DNA reads as TGTGCCAGCAGTCTGCGGGACAGGGACTACGAGCAGTACTTC.

The V and J genes are TRBV7-3 and TRBJ2-7, with 7 nucleotides matching TRBD2. This CDR3 has 14 residues. After removal of 1 base from V and 2 bases from J, the junction contained 2 bases not matched to a gene. Germline assignment: CDR1 SGHTA and CDR2 FQGTGA. Here the CDR3 reads CASSLRSGTYEQYF. The CDR3 nucleotides are TGTGCCAGCAGCTTAAGGAGCGGGACCTACGAGCAGTACTTC.

This clonotype was recorded many times. V and J are TRBV7-8 and TRBJ2-2; D gene uncertain. V gave up 5 bases and J gave up 4 bases, with 8 bases separating them. The CDR3 spans 13 residues. CDR1 is SGHVS and CDR2 is FQNEAQ in the germline V gene. This CDR3 is CASSIRFTGELFF. The DNA for the CDR3 is TGTGCCAGCAGCATTCGATTCACCGGGGAGCTGTTTTTT.

As DNA, the CDR3 is TGTGCCAGCTCACCACCGACCGGGTCGGGCACTGAAGCTTTCTTT. Its translation: CASSPPTGSGTEAFF. The gene calls are TRBV18 and TRBJ1-1; no clear D gene. Looked up from germline, CDR1 is KGHSH and CDR2 is LQKENI. Trimming cost V 0 bases and J 4 bases, with 12 bases left between them. The CDR3 runs to 15 residues.

The chain recombines TRBV24-1 with TRBJ1-1; perhaps TRBD1 as D (5 bases). Trimming shortened V by 4 bases and J by 1 base, and 9 bases separated the two germline ends. This CDR3 contains 14 residues. Germline V gene sequence: CDR1 KGHDR, CDR2 SFDVKD. The CDR3 DNA reads as TGTGCCACCAGTGACGGGGGGAAGAACACTGAAGCTTTCTTT. Amino acids: CATSDGGKNTEAFF.

On this clonotype: At one boundary the junction diverges from the germline segment, which might be a read error. This chain uses TRBV2 with TRBJ2-1; 14 nucleotides agree with TRBD2. The CDR3 loop spans 13 amino acids. Looked up from germline, CDR1 is SNHLY and CDR2 is FYNNEI. CDR3 DNA sequence: TGTGCCAGCAGGAGGACTAGCGGGGGGCGCCAGGTCTTC. Protein: CASRRTSGGRQVF.

This rearrangement joins TRBV7-2 to TRBJ2-5, with 14 bases fitting TRBD2. Germline CDR1 SGHTA, CDR2 FQGNSA. This CDR3 has 16 residues. J gave up 7 bases and V 2 bases, and 6 bases lay outside the gene matches. CDR3 DNA sequence: TGTGCCAGCAGCTTACCCCCCGGGACTAGCGGGGGGACCCAGTACTTC. It is translated as CASSLPPGTSGGTQYF.